Presented here are 18 T cell receptor beta chains from one specimen sequenced in a study of spatial heterogeneity in lung cancer. TCRdb independently ran MiXCR on the 5' RACE reads; one entry per CDR3 protein. Here the sample spans about 29,000 distinct CDR3 sequences, 8% to 13% being singletons. Time point described: blood at routine non-recurrence follow-up after resection. The specimen comprised PBMCs, sampled at follow-up. The receptors were gathered from a female donor with early-stage non-small cell lung cancer.

This clonotype has a count of ten or more. This chain joins TRBV5-1 and TRBJ1-3; no definite D call. Trimming stripped 5 bases from V and 0 bases from J, with 12 bases between. There are 15 residues in the CDR3. The germline gives CDR1 SGHRS, CDR2 YFSETQ. The CDR3: CASRPEGRSGNTIYF. The CDR3 region has the DNA TGCGCCAGCAGACCTGAGGGCCGCTCTGGAAACACCATATATTTT.

This clonotype was observed a few times. The rearrangement uses TRBV20-1 and TRBJ2-5, with D perhaps matching TRBD2 (7 bases). Germline values: CDR1 DFQATT, CDR2 SNEGSKA (reference sequence). The CDR3 is 15 amino acids. Trimming removed 3 bases at V and 1 base at J, with 15 bases between. In DNA, the CDR3 is TGCAGTGCTAGGAGTGGAAGGGGGGGCCAAGAGACCCAGTACTTC. The encoded protein is CSARSGRGGQETQYF.

In this sample, this clonotype turned up many times. This sequence joins TRBV5-1 and TRBJ2-7; D uncertain. Trimming removed 1 base at V and 1 base at J, with 6 bases between. CDR1 is SGHRS, CDR2 YFSETQ, per germline. The CDR3 has 13 residues. In nucleotides, the CDR3 is TGCGCCAGCAGCTTGATGGAATCCTACGAGCAGTACTTC. Amino acid sequence: CASSLMESYEQYF.

This rearrangement joins TRBV28 to TRBJ1-2; no clear D. The CDR3 spans 14 residues. Germline lookup yields CDR1 MDHEN and CDR2 SYDVKM. V was shortened by 2 bases and J by 4 bases, with 11 bases between the two germline ends. CDR3 sequence: CASSLEAGSYGYTF. The CDR3 region has the DNA TGTGCCAGCAGTTTAGAGGCGGGCAGCTATGGCTACACCTTC.

Notes on this clonotype: A much larger clone sits a single nucleotide away, making a read error possible. The V gene is TRBV9, the J gene TRBJ2-3; D is unresolved. V was shortened by 0 bases and J by 5 bases, with 4 bases between the two germline ends. Per the germline V gene, CDR1 is SGDLS and CDR2 is YYNGEE. The CDR3 spans 12 residues. CDR3 DNA: TGTGCCAGCAGCGTAGGGGTAGATACGCAGTATTTT. The encoded protein is CASSVGVDTQYF.

This clonotype was detected ten times or more. J is TRBJ2-3 and V is TRBV20-1, with D perhaps assigned TRBD1 or TRBD2 (6 bases each). There are 16 residues in the CDR3. Trimming pared 0 bases from V and 0 bases from J, leaving 13 bases between. CDR1 is DFQATT, CDR2 SNEGSKA, per germline (reference sequence). CDR3 nucleotides: TGCAGTGCTAGAGATCCCGGGGGCCCTAGCACAGATACGCAGTATTTT. This sequence encodes CSARDPGGPSTDTQYF.

In this sample, this clonotype turned up a few times. This rearrangement joins TRBV2 to TRBJ2-3, with D possibly being TRBD1 (6 bases). Trimming pared 7 bases from V and 5 bases from J, leaving 13 bases between. Looked up from germline, CDR1 is SNHLY and CDR2 is FYNNEI. The CDR3 contains 13 residues. CDR3 DNA sequence: TGTGCCAGCAACCTCCACAGGGAAGATACGCAGTATTTT. This encodes CASNLHREDTQYF.

At least ten counts were recorded for this clonotype. The chain is built from TRBV28 and TRBJ2-5; possible D gene TRBD1, 7 bases. Germline CDR1 reads MDHEN; CDR2 reads SYDVKM. The CDR3 runs 13 residues. The germline V and J ends were trimmed by 2 bases and 5 bases, with 9 bases remaining between them. DNA for the CDR3: TGTGCCAGCAGTTTAGGAGGGGGCGAGACCCAGTACTTC. Protein: CASSLGGGETQYF.

The chain couples TRBV20-1 to TRBJ1-5; D unresolved. This CDR3 comprises 13 residues. The germline V and J ends were trimmed by 7 bases and 0 bases, with 10 bases remaining between them. Germline CDR1 reads DFQATT; CDR2 reads SNEGSKA (reference sequence). CDR3 loop: CSVGSYSNQPQHF. The CDR3 bases are TGCAGTGTCGGCAGCTATAGCAATCAGCCCCAGCATTTT.

The chain carries TRBV14 and TRBJ2-5; the match to TRBD2 covers 8 bases. The V gene's germline CDR1 is SGHDN and CDR2 FVKESK. Unmatched junction bases numbered 12, after V lost 1 base and J lost 8 bases. The CDR3 runs 16 residues. CDR3 sequence reads: CASSQVGRGAGGTQYF. In DNA form, the CDR3 reads TGTGCCAGCAGCCAAGTAGGACGGGGGGCGGGAGGTACCCAGTACTTC.

The V and J genes are TRBV6-6 and TRBJ1-1, with 8 bases identical to TRBD1. Trimming at V came to 7 bases and at J to 3 bases, leaving 7 bases not matched to a gene. Germline V gives CDR1 MNHNY, CDR2 SVGAGI (reference sequence). The CDR3 covers 14 residues. The CDR3 region is CASIRTGSDTEAFF. The CDR3 DNA follows: TGTGCCAGCATAAGGACAGGGAGTGACACTGAAGCTTTCTTT.

This clonotype was seen ten or more times. The chain has TRBV16 and TRBJ1-2; a possible D gene is TRBD1 (5 bases). Germline values: CDR1 KGHSY, CDR2 FQNENV. The germline V and J ends were trimmed by 6 bases and 0 bases, with 23 bases remaining between them. The CDR3 has 18 amino acids. CDR3 sequence (DNA): TGTGCCAGCAGTCGCCGGCAAGCCCGACAGCAAGCTAACTATGGCTACACCTTC. Its protein is CASSRRQARQQANYGYTF.

This clonotype was found a few times. The rearrangement links TRBV7-2 to TRBJ2-5; 9 bases fit TRBD2. This CDR3 is 16 amino acids long. V trimming: 1 base; J trimming: 1 base; junction bases outside the gene matches: 4. Germline CDR1 is SGHTA and CDR2 is FQGNSA. CDR3 bases: TGTGCCAGCAGCTTAGGAGGTAGCGGGGGCCAAGAGACCCAGTACTTC. Its protein product is CASSLGGSGGQETQYF.

The chain joins TRBV5-5 to TRBJ2-3; 7 bases are a match to TRBD1. The germline V gene has CDR1 SGHKS and CDR2 YYEKEE (reference sequence). V lost 6 bases to trimming and J lost 2 bases; unmatched junction nucleotides: 9. The CDR3 has 15 residues. The CDR3 sequence is CASTPTGSFTDTQYF. The CDR3, as DNA: TGTGCCAGCACCCCGACAGGGTCCTTCACAGATACGCAGTATTTT.

In this sample, this clonotype turned up many times. The chain is built from TRBV23-1 and TRBJ2-2, with D tentatively TRBD1 or TRBD2 (6 bases each). TRBV23-1 is reported as an ORF; its role is uncertain. Trimming shortened V by 8 bases and J by 0 bases, and 10 bases separated the two germline ends. The CDR3 has 14 amino acids. DNA for the CDR3: TGCGCCAGCCCCGGGGGCCCGAACACCGGGGAGCTGTTTTTT. It is translated as CASPGGPNTGELFF.

The chain recombines TRBV18 with TRBJ2-3, with D perhaps matching TRBD1 (6 bases). The V gene lost 0 bases and the J gene lost 1 base, with 8 bases spanning the gap. The germline V gene has CDR1 KGHSH and CDR2 LQKENI. The CDR3 is 15 residues long. The CDR3 DNA reads TGTGCCAGCTCACCACCTTGGACAGGCACAGATACGCAGTATTTT. This codes for CASSPPWTGTDTQYF.

This clonotype has a count of ten or more. The chain is built from TRBV3-1 and TRBJ2-1, with D possibly matching TRBD2 (8 bases). V lost 2 bases to trimming and J lost 5 bases, with 19 bases between them. Germline V gene data show CDR1 as LGHDT and CDR2 as YNNKEL (reference sequence). The CDR3 consists of 17 residues. Here the CDR3 reads CASSQIPREGANNEQFF. The CDR3 DNA follows: TGTGCCAGCAGCCAAATCCCCCGGGAGGGGGCGAACAATGAGCAGTTCTTC.

This clonotype was counted a few times. The chain links TRBV4-2 to TRBJ2-3; TRBD2 matches 7 bases. The J segment lost 4 bases and the V segment lost 0 bases, leaving 7 bases of the junction unmatched. CDR3 length: 16 residues. Germline V gene sequence: CDR1 LGHNA, CDR2 YNFKEQ. The CDR3 coding sequence is TGTGCCAGCAGCCAAGATGGACTAGGGCTCCCAGATACGCAGTATTTT. Translating gives CASSQDGLGLPDTQYF.